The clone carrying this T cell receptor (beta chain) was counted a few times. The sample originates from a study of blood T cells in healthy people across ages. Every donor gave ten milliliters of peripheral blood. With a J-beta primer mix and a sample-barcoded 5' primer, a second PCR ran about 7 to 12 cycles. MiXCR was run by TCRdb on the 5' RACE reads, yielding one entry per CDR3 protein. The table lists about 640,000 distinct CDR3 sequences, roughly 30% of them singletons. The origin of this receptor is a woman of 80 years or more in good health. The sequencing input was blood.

CDR3 region: CAWSAQGAREKLFF. The CDR3 DNA is TGTGCCTGGAGTGCACAGGGGGCGCGTGAAAAACTGTTTTTT. The V call is TRBV30, the J call TRBJ1-4, with 9 bases aligning to TRBD1. The junction had 4 bases not matched to a gene; V was cut back by 1 base and J by 7 bases. This CDR3 has 14 amino acids. The germline gives CDR1 GTSNPN, CDR2 SVGIG (reference sequence).